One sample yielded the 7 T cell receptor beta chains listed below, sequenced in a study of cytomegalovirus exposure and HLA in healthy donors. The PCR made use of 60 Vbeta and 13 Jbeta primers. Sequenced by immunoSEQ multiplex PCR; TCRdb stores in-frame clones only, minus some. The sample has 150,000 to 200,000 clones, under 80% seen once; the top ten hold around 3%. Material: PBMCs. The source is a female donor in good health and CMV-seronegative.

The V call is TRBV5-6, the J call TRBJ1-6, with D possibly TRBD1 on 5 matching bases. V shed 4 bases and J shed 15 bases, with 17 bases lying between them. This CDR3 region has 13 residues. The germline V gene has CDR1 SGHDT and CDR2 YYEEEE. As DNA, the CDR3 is TGTGCCAGCAGCGCGGGACCCGTTTCGGACCTCCACTTT. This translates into CASSAGPVSDLHF.

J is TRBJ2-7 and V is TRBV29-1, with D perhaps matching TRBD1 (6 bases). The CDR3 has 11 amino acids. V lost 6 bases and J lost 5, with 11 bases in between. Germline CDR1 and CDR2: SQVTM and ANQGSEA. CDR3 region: CSVQDSNEQYF. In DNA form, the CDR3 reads TGCAGCGTCCAGGACAGTAACGAGCAGTACTTC.

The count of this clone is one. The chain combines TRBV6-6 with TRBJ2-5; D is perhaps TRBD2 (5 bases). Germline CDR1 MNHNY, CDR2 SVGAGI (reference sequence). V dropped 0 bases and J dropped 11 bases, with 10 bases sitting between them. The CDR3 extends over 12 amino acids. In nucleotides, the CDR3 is TGTGCCAGCAGTTACTCGTCGGAGGAGCAGTACTTC. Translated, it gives CASSYSSEEQYF.

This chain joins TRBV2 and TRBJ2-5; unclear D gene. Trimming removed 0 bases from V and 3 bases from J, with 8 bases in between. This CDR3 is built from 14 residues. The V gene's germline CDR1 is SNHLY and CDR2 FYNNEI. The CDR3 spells CASSEAGTEETQYF. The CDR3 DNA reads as TGTGCCAGCAGTGAAGCGGGTACAGAAGAGACCCAGTACTTC.

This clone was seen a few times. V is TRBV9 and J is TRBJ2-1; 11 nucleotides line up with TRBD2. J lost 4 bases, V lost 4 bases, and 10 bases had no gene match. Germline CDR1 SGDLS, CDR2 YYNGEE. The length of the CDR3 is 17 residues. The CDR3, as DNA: TGTGCCAGCAGCCCAGATACTAGCGGGAGAACTTACAATGAGCAGTTCTTC. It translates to CASSPDTSGRTYNEQFF.

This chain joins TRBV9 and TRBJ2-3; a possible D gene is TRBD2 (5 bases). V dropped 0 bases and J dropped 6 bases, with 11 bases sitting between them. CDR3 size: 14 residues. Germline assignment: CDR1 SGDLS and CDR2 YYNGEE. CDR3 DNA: TGTGCCAGCAGCGTAGGAAATACGGGGGATACGCAGTATTTT. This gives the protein CASSVGNTGDTQYF. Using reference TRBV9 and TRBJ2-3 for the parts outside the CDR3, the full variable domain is DSGVTQTPKHLITATGQRVTLRCSPRSGDLSVYWYQQSLDQGLQFLIQYYNGEERAKGNILERFSAQQFPDLHSELNLSSLELGDSALYFCASSVGNTGDTQYFGPGTRLTVL.

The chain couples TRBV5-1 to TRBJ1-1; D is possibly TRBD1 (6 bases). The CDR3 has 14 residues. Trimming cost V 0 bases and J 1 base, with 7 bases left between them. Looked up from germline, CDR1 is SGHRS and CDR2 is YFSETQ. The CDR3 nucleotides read TGCGCCAGCAGCTTGGACAGGGCGAACACTGAAGCTTTCTTT. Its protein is CASSLDRANTEAFF.